The rows below give T cell receptor beta chains drawn from one sample of a study of T cells in Graves' hyperthyroidism and ophthalmopathy. One entry per CDR3 protein results from TCRdb running MiXCR on the multiplex PCR reads. The sample yields approximately 520,000 distinct CDR3 sequences, approximately 25% seen once. What was sequenced was blood. All receptors derive from a woman aged 25 to 39 with Graves' ophthalmopathy. Each CDR3 is given without its conserved first and last residue.

v_call	j_call	cdr3_aa
TRBV30	TRBJ1-1	AWSFLTRENTEAF
TRBV6-5	TRBJ2-2	ASRQGLPGELF
TRBV19	TRBJ1-5	ASMGPYSNQPQH
TRBV6-2/TRBV6-3	TRBJ2-5	ASSYATSGDNRLETQY
TRBV24-1	TRBJ1-2	ATSDPRFFHGYT
TRBV28	TRBJ2-7	ASFGGAGEQY
TRBV30	TRBJ1-1	AWTNTVGQAF
TRBV6-5	TRBJ2-7	ASSNGSITYEQY
TRBV6-1	TRBJ1-5	ASSPQGPSNQPQH
TRBV5-5	TRBJ2-7	ASSPVPGSSYEQY
TRBV6-5	TRBJ2-7	ASSFLSGGPVDEQY
TRBV6-5	TRBJ1-1	ASSNTANTEAF
TRBV6-5	TRBJ2-7	ASSRVGTYEQY
TRBV12-3/TRBV12-4	TRBJ2-2	ASSRRGAGTGELF
TRBV6-2/TRBV6-3	TRBJ1-3	ASSYSRSKASGNTIY
TRBV19	TRBJ1-2	ASSIWTANYGYT
TRBV15	TRBJ1-1	ATSRDRLVTAVAGMNTEAF
TRBV6-1	TRBJ2-7	ASSEETSYEQY
TRBV2	TRBJ2-7	ASSEAPTTSGPSYEQY
TRBV11-2	TRBJ2-5	ASSLVAGGAAAQY
TRBV29-1	TRBJ1-2	SVSTLNGNYGYT
TRBV6-1	TRBJ2-7	ASRPRWDGSYEQY
TRBV7-2	TRBJ2-5	ASSSAGTSGLETQY
TRBV10-2	TRBJ1-3	ASSVENWDRGPSGNTIY
TRBV19	TRBJ1-5	ASSTDRAFSNQPQH
TRBV20-1	TRBJ1-2	SATGLRDYGYT
TRBV6-2/TRBV6-3	TRBJ1-1	ASSSPGMNTEAF
TRBV6-5	TRBJ2-7	ASRQSSGGAYEQY
TRBV6-1	TRBJ2-3	ASRGTGTDTQY
TRBV7-8	TRBJ1-3	ASNPGAPGNTIY
TRBV27	TRBJ2-5	ASSPRTTYQETQY
TRBV19	TRBJ1-5	ASQGYNQPQH
TRBV20-1	TRBJ1-1	SAWSTEAF
TRBV7-9	TRBJ2-2	ASSLGDTGKLF
TRBV9	TRBJ2-2	ASRYTGNTGELF
TRBV6-1	TRBJ2-5	ASSAYKVSTQY
TRBV20-1	TRBJ2-2	SASEAGELF
TRBV20-1	TRBJ1-2	SARDEGAFDGYT
TRBV19	TRBJ1-2	ASSSGQGALNYGYT
TRBV27	TRBJ1-2	ASSLAGGPTGYT
TRBV27	TRBJ1-4	ASSPGTGLEKLF
TRBV20-1	TRBJ2-5	SARDLPGQGNQETQY
TRBV12-3/TRBV12-4	TRBJ1-1	ASIQTGGTEAF
TRBV6-1	TRBJ2-7	ASNPKGASGGFEQY
TRBV12-3/TRBV12-4	TRBJ1-1	ASSYKAGASGTEAF
TRBV20-1	TRBJ2-7	SVRDRGLYEQY
TRBV6-1	TRBJ2-7	ASRRSRGAYEQY
TRBV28	TRBJ1-1	ASTPHAWTGEAF
TRBV11-2	TRBJ2-7	ASSRFPFDEQY